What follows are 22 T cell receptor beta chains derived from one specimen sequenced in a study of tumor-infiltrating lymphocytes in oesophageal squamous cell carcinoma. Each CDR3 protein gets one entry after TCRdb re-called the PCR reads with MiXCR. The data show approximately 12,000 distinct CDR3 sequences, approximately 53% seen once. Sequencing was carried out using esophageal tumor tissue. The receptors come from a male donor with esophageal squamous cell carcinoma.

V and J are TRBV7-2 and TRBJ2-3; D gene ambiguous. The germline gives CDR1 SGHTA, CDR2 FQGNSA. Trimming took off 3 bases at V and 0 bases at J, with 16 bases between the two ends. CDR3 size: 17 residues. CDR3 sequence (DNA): TGTGCCAGCAGCTTTTACGTCAGCTCTCTCAGCACAGATACGCAGTATTTT. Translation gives CASSFYVSSLSTDTQYF.

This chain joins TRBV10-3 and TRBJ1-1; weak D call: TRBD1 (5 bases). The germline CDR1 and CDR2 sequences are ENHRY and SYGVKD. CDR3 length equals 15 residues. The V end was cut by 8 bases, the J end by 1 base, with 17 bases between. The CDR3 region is CAIRPGTVTNTEAFF. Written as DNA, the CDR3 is TGTGCCATCCGACCCGGGACGGTAACGAACACTGAAGCTTTCTTT.

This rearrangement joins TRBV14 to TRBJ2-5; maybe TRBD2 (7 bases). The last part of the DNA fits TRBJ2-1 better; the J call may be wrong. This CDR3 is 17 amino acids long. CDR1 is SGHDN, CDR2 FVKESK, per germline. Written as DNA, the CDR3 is TGTGCCAGCAGCCATGGCCGGTGGGGGGGCCGGGTCCATGAGCAGTTCTTC. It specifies CASSHGRWGGRVHEQFF.

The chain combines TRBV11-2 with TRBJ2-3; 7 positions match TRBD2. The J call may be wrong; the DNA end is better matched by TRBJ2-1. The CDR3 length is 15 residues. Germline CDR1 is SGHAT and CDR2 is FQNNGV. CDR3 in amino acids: CASSSREYGYNEQFF. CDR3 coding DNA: TGTGCCAGCAGCTCGCGGGAGTATGGATACAATGAGCAGTTCTTC.

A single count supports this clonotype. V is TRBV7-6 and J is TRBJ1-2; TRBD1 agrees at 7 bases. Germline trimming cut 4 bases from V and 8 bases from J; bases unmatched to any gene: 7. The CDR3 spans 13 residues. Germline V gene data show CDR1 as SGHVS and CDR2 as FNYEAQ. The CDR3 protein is CASSWDQGGGYTF. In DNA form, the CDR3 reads TGTGCCAGCAGCTGGGACCAGGGGGGAGGCTACACCTTC.

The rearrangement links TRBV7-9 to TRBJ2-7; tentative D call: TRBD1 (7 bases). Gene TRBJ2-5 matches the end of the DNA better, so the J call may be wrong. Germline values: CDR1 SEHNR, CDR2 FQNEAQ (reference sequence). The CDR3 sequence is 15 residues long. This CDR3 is CASSPGEGGGKTQYF. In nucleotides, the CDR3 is TGTGCCAGCAGCCCGGGTGAAGGGGGCGGGAAGACCCAGTACTTC.

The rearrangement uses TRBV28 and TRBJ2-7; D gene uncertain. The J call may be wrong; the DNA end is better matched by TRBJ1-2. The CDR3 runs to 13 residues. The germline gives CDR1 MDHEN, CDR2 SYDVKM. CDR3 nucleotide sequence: TGTGCCAGCAGGATACAGAGCAACTATGGCTACACCTTC. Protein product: CASRIQSNYGYTF.

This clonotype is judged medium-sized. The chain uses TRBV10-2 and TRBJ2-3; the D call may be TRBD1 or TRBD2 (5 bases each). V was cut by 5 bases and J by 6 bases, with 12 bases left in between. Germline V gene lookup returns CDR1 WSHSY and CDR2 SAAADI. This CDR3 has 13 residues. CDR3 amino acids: CASSRDPADTQYF. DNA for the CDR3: TGCGCCAGCAGTAGGGACCCTGCGGATACGCAGTATTTT.

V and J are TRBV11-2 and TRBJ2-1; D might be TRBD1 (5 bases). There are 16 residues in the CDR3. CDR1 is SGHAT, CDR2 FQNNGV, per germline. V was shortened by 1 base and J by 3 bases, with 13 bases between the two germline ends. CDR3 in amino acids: CASSLVVGALYNEQFF. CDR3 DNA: TGTGCCAGCAGCTTAGTAGTAGGGGCTCTCTACAATGAGCAGTTCTTC.

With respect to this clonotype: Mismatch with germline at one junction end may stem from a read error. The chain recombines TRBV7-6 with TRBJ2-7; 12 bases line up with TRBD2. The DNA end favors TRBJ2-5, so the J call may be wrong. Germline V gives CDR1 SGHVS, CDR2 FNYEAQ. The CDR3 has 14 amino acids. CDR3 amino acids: CASSLTSGGETQYF. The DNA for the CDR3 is TGTGCTAGCAGCTTGACTAGCGGGGGAGAGACCCAGTACTTC.

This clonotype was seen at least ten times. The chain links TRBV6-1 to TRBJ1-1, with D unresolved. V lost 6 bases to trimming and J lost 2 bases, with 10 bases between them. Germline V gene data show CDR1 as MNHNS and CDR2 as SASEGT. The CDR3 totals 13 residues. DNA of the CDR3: TGTGCCAGCAGCCTCCCAGGAAACACTGAAGCTTTCTTT. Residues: CASSLPGNTEAFF.

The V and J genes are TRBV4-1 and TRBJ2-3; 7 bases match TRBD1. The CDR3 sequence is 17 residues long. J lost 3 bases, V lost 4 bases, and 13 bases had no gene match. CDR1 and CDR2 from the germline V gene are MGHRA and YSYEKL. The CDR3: CASSRYGEGQTTDTQYF. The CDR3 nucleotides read TGCGCCAGCAGCCGTTACGGAGAGGGACAGACTACAGATACGCAGTATTTT.

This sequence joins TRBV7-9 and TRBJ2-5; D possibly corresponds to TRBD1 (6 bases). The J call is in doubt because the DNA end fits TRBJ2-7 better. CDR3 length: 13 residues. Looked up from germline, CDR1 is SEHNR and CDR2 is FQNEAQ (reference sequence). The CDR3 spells CASSLGQVNEQYF. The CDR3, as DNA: TGTGCCAGCAGCTTAGGACAGGTTAACGAGCAGTACTTC.

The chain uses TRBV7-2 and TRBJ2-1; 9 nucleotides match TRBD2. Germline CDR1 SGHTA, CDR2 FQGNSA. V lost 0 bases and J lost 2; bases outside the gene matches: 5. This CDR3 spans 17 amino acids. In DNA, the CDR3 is TGTGCCAGCAGCTTAGCGCCTAGCGGGACTGCCTACAATGAGCAGTTCTTC. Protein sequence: CASSLAPSGTAYNEQFF.

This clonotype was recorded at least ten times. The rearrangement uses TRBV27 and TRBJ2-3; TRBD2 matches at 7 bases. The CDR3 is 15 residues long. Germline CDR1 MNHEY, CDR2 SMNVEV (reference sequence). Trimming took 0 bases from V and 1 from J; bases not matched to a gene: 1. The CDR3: CASSLSRGGTDTQYF. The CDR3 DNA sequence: TGTGCCAGCAGTTTATCCCGGGGGGGCACAGATACGCAGTATTTT.

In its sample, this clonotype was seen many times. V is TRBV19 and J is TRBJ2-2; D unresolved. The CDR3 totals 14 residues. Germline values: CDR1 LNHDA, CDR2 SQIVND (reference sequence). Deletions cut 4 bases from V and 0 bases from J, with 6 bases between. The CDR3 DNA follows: TGTGCCAGTAGTACCAGCGCGAACACCGGGGAGCTGTTTTTT. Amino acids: CASSTSANTGELFF. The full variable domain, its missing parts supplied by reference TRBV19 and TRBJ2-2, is DGGITQSPKYLFRKEGQNVTLSCEQNLNHDAMYWYRQDPGQGLRLIYYSQIVNDFQKGDIAEGYSVSREKKESFPLTVTSAQKNPTAFYLCASSTSANTGELFFGEGSRLTVL.

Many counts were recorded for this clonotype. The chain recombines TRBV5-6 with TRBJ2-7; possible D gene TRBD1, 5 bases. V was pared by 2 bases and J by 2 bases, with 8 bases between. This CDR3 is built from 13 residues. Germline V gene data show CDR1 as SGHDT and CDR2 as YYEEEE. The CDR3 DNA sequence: TGTGCCAGCAGCTTTCGACAGACCTACGAGCAGTACTTC. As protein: CASSFRQTYEQYF. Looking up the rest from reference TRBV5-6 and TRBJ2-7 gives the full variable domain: DAGVTQSPTHLIKTRGQQVTLRCSPKSGHDTVSWYQQALGQGPQFIFQYYEEEERQRGNFPDRFSGHQFPNYSSELNVNALLLGDSALYLCASSFRQTYEQYFGPGTRLTVT.

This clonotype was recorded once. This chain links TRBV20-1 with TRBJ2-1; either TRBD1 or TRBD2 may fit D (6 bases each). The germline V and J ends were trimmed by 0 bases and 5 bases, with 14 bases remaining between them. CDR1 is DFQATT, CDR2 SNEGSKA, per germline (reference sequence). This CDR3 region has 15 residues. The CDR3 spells CSARDLRGPNNEQFF. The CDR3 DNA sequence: TGCAGTGCTAGAGATCTCCGGGGGCCTAACAATGAGCAGTTCTTC.

This CDR3 is CASSRTTSGRGETQYF. The CDR3 DNA follows: TGTGCCAGCAGTCGGACGACTAGCGGGAGGGGGGAGACCCAGTACTTC. The gene calls are TRBV6-1 and TRBJ2-5; TRBD2 agrees at 14 bases. The CDR3 covers 16 residues. Germline assignment: CDR1 MNHNS and CDR2 SASEGT. The trim removed 5 bases at V and 5 bases at J, leaving 7 bases unmatched.

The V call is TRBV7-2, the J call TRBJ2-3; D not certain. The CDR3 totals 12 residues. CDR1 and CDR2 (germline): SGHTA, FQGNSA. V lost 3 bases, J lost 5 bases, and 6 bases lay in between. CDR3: CASSFIGDTQYF. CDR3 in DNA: TGTGCCAGCAGCTTCATCGGAGATACGCAGTATTTT.

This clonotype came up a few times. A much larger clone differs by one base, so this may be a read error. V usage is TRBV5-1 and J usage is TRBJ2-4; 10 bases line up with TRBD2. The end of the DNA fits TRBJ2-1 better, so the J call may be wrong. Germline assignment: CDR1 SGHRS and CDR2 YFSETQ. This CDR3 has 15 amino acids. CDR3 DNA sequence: TGCGCCAGCAGCCCCGATCCGGGACTAGCGAGGGAGCAGTTCTTC. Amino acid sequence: CASSPDPGLAREQFF.

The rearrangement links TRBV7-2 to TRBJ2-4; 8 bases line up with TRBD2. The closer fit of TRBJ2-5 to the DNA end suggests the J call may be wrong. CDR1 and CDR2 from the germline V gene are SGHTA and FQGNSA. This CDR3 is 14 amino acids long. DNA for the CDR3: TGTGCCAGCAGCTCGAGCGGGAGAGGTGAGACCCAGTACTTC. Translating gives CASSSSGRGETQYF.